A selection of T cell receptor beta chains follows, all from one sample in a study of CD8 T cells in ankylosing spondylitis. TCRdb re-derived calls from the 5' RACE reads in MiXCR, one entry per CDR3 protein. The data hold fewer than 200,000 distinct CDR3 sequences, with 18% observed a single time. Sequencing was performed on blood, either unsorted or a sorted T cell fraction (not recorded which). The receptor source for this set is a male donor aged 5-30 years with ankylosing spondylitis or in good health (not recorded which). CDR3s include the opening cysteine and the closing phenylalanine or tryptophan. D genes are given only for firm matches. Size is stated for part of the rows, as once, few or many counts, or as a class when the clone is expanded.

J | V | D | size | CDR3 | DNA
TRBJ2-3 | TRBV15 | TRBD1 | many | CATSTGQTTADTQYF | TGTGCCACCAGCACGGGACAGACTACCGCAGATACGCAGTATTTT
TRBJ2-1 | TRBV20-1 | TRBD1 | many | CSAMRQGTNEQFF | TGCAGTGCTATGAGACAGGGGACCAATGAGCAGTTCTTC
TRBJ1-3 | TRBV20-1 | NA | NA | CSASSEHGNTIYF | TGCAGTGCTAGTAGTGAGCACGGAAACACCATATATTTT
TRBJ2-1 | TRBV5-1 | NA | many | CASSLGGSASSYNEQFF | TGCGCCAGCAGCTTGGGGGGTAGCGCTAGCTCCTACAATGAGCAGTTCTTC
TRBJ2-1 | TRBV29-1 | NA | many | CSVTGSRVHEQFF | TGCAGCGTGACAGGCTCCAGGGTTCATGAGCAGTTCTTC
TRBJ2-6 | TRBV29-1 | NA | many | CSVEVTGAGANVLTF | TGCAGCGTTGAGGTTACGGGGGCCGGGGCCAACGTCCTGACTTTC
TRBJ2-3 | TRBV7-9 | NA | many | CASSSVTDTQYF | TGTGCCAGCAGCTCCGTGACGGATACGCAGTATTTT
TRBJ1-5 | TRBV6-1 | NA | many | CASSETDGGPQHF | TGTGCCAGCAGTGAAACTGACGGTGGGCCCCAGCATTTT
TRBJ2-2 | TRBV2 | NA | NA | CASRGQRTTGELFF | TGTGCCAGCAGAGGACAGCGAACAACCGGGGAGCTGTTTTTT
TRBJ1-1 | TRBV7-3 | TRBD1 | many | CASSRTGITEAFF | TGTGCCAGCAGCCGGACAGGGATCACTGAAGCTTTCTTT
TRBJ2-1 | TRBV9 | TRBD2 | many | CASSVSSGSLDEQFF | TGTGCCAGCAGCGTATCCAGCGGGAGTTTGGATGAGCAGTTCTTC
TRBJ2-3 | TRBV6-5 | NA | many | CASSYRGPPDTQYF | TGTGCCAGCAGTTACCGAGGGCCACCAGATACGCAGTATTTT
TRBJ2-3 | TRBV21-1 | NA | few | CASSNHRLAESSTDTQYF | TGTGCCAGCAGCAACCACCGACTAGCGGAGTCTAGCACAGATACGCAGTATTTT
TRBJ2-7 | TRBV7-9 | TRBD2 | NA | CASSLVGSGNYEQYF | TGTGCCAGCAGCTTAGTTGGTAGCGGGAACTACGAGCAGTACTTC
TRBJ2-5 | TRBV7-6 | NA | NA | CASSSPVGGGRAETQYF | TGTGCCAGCAGCTCACCCGTGGGCGGAGGTCGAGCAGAGACCCAGTACTTC
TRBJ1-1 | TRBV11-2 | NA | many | CASSVQDSEAFF | TGTGCCAGCAGCGTACAGGACTCTGAAGCTTTCTTT
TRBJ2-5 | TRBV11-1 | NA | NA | CASSAVGISQETQYF | TGTGCCAGCAGCGCCGTTGGTATCAGCCAAGAGACCCAGTACTTC
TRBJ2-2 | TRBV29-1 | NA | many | CSVEKGNGELFF | TGCAGCGTGGAAAAGGGTAACGGGGAGCTGTTTTTT
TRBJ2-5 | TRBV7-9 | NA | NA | CASSLILGGETQYF | TGTGCCAGCAGCCTGATCTTAGGCGGGGAGACCCAGTACTTC
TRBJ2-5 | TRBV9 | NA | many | CASSVSRMETQYF | TGTGCCAGCAGCGTGTCCAGGATGGAGACCCAGTACTTC
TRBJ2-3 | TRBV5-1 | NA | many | CASSLPRDNTDTQYF | TGCGCCAGCAGCTTGCCTCGGGACAACACAGATACGCAGTATTTT
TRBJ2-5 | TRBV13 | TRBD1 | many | CASSPRTGLGETQYF | TGTGCCAGCAGCCCCAGGACAGGCCTAGGGGAGACCCAGTACTTC
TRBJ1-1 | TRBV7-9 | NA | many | CASSPIARRGSTEAFF | TGTGCCAGCAGCCCGATCGCCCGGCGGGGTAGCACTGAAGCTTTCTTT
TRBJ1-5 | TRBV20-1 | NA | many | CSARGAGARAQHF | TGCAGTGCTAGAGGGGCAGGGGCAAGGGCCCAGCATTTT
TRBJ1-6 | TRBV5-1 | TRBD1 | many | CASSFRQGDNSPLHF | TGCGCCAGCAGCTTTAGACAGGGCGACAATTCACCCCTCCACTTT
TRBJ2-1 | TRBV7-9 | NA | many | CASSFSRGGPGNEQFF | TGTGCCAGCAGCTTCTCGAGGGGGGGGCCAGGTAATGAGCAGTTCTTC
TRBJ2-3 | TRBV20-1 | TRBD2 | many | CSATLAGGGTDTQYF | TGCAGTGCCACTCTAGCGGGAGGAGGCACAGATACGCAGTATTTT
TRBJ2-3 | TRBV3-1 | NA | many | CASSQRASTDTQYF | TGTGCCAGCAGCCAACGGGCCAGCACAGATACGCAGTATTTT
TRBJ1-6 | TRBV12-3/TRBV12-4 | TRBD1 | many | CASSLSGTGFSPLHF | TGTGCCAGCAGTTTATCTGGGACAGGATTTTCACCCCTCCACTTT
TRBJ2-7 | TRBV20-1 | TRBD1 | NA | CSARRTGIPEQYF | TGTAGTGCTCGACGGACAGGGATACCCGAGCAGTACTTC
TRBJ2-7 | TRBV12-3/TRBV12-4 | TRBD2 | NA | CASSRLAGGNEQYF | TGTGCCAGCAGCCGGCTAGCGGGAGGTAACGAGCAGTACTTC
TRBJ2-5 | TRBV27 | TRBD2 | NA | CASSLFRGDQETQYF | TGTGCCAGCAGTTTATTCCGGGGGGACCAAGAGACCCAGTACTTC
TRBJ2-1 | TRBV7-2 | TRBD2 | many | CASSPSIAGLEGNEQFF | TGTGCCAGCAGCCCCTCCATCGCGGGACTAGAGGGGAATGAGCAGTTCTTC
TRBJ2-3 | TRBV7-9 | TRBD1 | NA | CASSLDRGESDTQYF | TGTGCCAGCAGCCTGGACAGGGGCGAGTCGGATACGCAGTATTTT
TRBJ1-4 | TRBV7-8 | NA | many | CASSLDRAVEKLFF | TGTGCCAGCAGCTTAGACAGGGCGGTCGAAAAACTGTTTTTT
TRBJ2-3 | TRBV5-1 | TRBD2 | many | CASLQTSGSFQDTQYF | TGCGCCAGCCTCCAGACTAGCGGGAGTTTCCAAGATACGCAGTATTTT
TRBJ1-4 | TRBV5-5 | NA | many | CASSRAQDWNEKLFF | TGTGCCAGCAGCCGAGCCCAGGATTGGAATGAAAAACTGTTTTTT
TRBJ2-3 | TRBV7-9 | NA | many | CASSPSGTQYF | TGTGCCAGCAGCCCCAGCGGTACGCAGTATTTT
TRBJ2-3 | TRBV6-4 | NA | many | CASSERTGTTDTQYF | TGTGCCAGCAGTGAAAGAACAGGGACCACAGATACGCAGTATTTT
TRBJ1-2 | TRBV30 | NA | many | CAWSATTYNYGYTF | TGTGCCTGGAGTGCGACGACTTATAACTATGGCTACACCTTC
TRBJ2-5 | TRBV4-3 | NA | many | CASSQDWLGVGQETQYF | TGCGCCAGCAGCCAAGATTGGCTCGGGGTGGGACAAGAGACCCAGTACTTC
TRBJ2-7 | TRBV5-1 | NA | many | CASSISTLDGSVEQYF | TGCGCCAGCAGCATCTCCACCTTGGACGGGAGCGTCGAGCAGTACTTC
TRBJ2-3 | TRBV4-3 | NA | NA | CASSQDISSGTTSTDTQYF | TGCGCCAGCAGCCAAGATATATCCTCCGGGACAACTAGCACAGATACGCAGTATTTT
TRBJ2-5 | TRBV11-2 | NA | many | CASSRQYQETQYF | TGTGCCAGCAGCCGACAGTACCAAGAGACCCAGTACTTC
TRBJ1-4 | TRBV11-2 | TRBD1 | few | CASSSPGTGGLNEKLFF | TGTGCCAGCAGCTCCCCCGGGACAGGGGGTCTTAATGAAAAACTGTTTTTT
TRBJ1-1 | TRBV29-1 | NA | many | CSVDGGTEAFF | TGCAGCGTTGATGGAGGGACTGAAGCTTTCTTT
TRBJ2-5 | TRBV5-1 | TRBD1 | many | CASSGQGGGETQYF | TGCGCCAGCAGCGGACAGGGTGGTGGTGAGACCCAGTACTTC
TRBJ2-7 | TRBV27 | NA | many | CASSFGQHLSYEQYF | TGTGCCAGCAGTTTCGGACAGCACCTCTCCTACGAGCAGTACTTC
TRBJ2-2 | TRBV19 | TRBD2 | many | CASSTGLAGVTGELFF | TGTGCCAGTAGTACGGGACTAGCGGGAGTCACCGGGGAGCTGTTTTTT
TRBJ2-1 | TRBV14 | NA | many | CASSQVYKDGLWGSYNEQFF | TGTGCCAGCAGCCAAGTCTACAAGGACGGGCTGTGGGGGAGCTACAATGAGCAGTTCTTC
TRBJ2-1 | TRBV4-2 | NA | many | CASSQDLPARYNEQFF | TGTGCCAGCAGCCAAGATCTCCCAGCCAGATACAATGAGCAGTTCTTC
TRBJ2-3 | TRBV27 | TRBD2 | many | CASSLAGGSSTDTQYF | TGTGCCAGCAGCCTAGCGGGAGGGTCTAGCACAGATACGCAGTATTTT
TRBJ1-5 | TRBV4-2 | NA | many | CASSQDRQGGQPQHF | TGTGCCAGCAGCCAAGATCGGCAGGGTGGGCAGCCCCAGCATTTT
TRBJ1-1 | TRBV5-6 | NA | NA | CASSFTGVVEAFF | TGTGCCAGCAGCTTCACGGGAGTGGTTGAAGCTTTCTTT